One and the same sample provided the 21 T cell receptor beta chains below, sequenced in a study of blood T cell repertoires in COVID-19. Data came from immunoSEQ multiplex PCR; TCRdb stores just in-frame clones and leaves some out. This sample has about 200,000 clones, with around nine tenths found just once. Sequencing input: peripheral blood. Every receptor here comes from a man aged 55 to 70 with active or convalescent COVID-19.

This chain uses TRBV9 with TRBJ1-5; 8 nucleotides agree with TRBD1. Germline lookup yields CDR1 SGDLS and CDR2 YYNGEE. The J segment lost 6 bases and the V segment lost 2 bases, leaving 7 bases of the junction unmatched. The CDR3 sequence is 15 residues long. The CDR3 here is CASSVDPGQAQPQHF. The CDR3 DNA reads as TGTGCCAGCAGCGTTGATCCGGGACAGGCTCAGCCCCAGCATTTT.

The chain employs TRBV6-5 and TRBJ1-1; perhaps TRBD1 as D (5 bases). Germline V CDR1 and CDR2: MNHEY, SVGAGI. The germline V and J ends were trimmed by 7 bases and 11 bases, with 23 bases remaining between them. This CDR3 contains 14 residues. Written as DNA, the CDR3 is TGTGCCAGCAACCCTTGGGGCTTTGTCTGGGGCGCTTTCTTT. Its translation is CASNPWGFVWGAFF.

The genes are TRBV19 and TRBJ1-1; possible D gene TRBD1, 6 bases. Germline CDR1 LNHDA, CDR2 SQIVND (reference sequence). Trimming took 4 bases from V and 2 from J, leaving 17 bases between them. The CDR3 length is 16 residues. CDR3 region: CASSRDKVFSNTEAFF. CDR3 sequence (DNA): TGTGCCAGTAGTAGGGACAAGGTTTTTTCCAACACTGAAGCTTTCTTT.

The V gene is TRBV5-5, the J gene TRBJ2-7, with D maybe TRBD2 (5 bases). The CDR3 has 14 residues. CDR1 is SGHKS, CDR2 YYEKEE, per germline (reference sequence). V shed 5 bases and J shed 1 base, with 13 bases lying between them. The CDR3, as DNA: TGTGCCAGCAGGCACCGACCGGGATCCTACGAGCAGTACTTC. Translated: CASRHRPGSYEQYF.

The chain has TRBV24-1 and TRBJ1-3; D uncertain. The CDR3 sequence is 14 residues long. Germline values: CDR1 KGHDR, CDR2 SFDVKD. Trimming removed 5 bases at V and 2 bases at J, with 9 bases between. As DNA, the CDR3 is TGTGCCACCAGTGTGGGAGAAACTGGAAACACCATATATTTT. It translates to CATSVGETGNTIYF.

This chain connects TRBV5-1 to TRBJ2-3, with 8 bases that match TRBD1. The CDR3 length is 15 residues. CDR1 is SGHRS and CDR2 is YFSETQ in the germline V gene. J gave up 4 bases and V 4 bases, and 8 bases lay outside the gene matches. CDR3 coding DNA: TGCGCCAGCAGCCCGACAGGGGTTCGGGCAGATACGCAGTATTTT. The encoded protein is CASSPTGVRADTQYF.

The chain has TRBV5-6 and TRBJ2-2, with 7 positions matching TRBD1. Germline trimming cut 2 bases from V and 0 bases from J; bases unmatched to any gene: 7. The germline V gene has CDR1 SGHDT and CDR2 YYEEEE. This CDR3 spans 17 amino acids. The DNA for the CDR3 is TGTGCCAGCAGCTTTAAACACAGGGGTACGAACACCGGGGAGCTGTTTTTT. Translating it yields CASSFKHRGTNTGELFF.

The J gene is TRBJ2-3, the V gene TRBV5-1, with 8 bases matching TRBD2. V lost 5 bases to trimming and J lost 0 bases; unmatched junction nucleotides: 5. Germline V gene data show CDR1 as SGHRS and CDR2 as YFSETQ. This CDR3 has 15 residues. CDR3 sequence: CASSRSSGSTDTQYF. In DNA, the CDR3 is TGCGCCAGCAGTCGGTCTAGCGGGAGCACAGATACGCAGTATTTT.

CDR3 sequence (DNA): TGTGCCAGCTCACCACGGTTCCCCAGGGATAATGAAAAACTGTTTTTT. Protein: CASSPRFPRDNEKLFF. The V and J genes are TRBV18 and TRBJ1-4; the D gene is possibly TRBD1 (5 bases). The CDR3 is made up of 16 amino acids. The germline gives CDR1 KGHSH, CDR2 LQKENI. Trimming left V 1 base short and J 4 bases short, with 13 bases between. The entire variable domain, with the rest obtained from reference TRBV18 and TRBJ1-4, is as follows: NAGVMQNPRHLVRRRGQEARLRCSPMKGHSHVYWYRQLPEEGLKFMVYLQKENIIDESGMPKERFSAEFPKEGPSILRIQQVVRGDSAAYFCASSPRFPRDNEKLFFGSGTQLSVL.

The chain carries TRBV5-1 and TRBJ2-1; 9 bases align to TRBD2. The ends lost 5 bases at V and 6 bases at J; junction bases unmatched: 6. Germline lookup yields CDR1 SGHRS and CDR2 YFSETQ. The CDR3 runs 14 residues. CDR3 sequence: CASSYAGGLNEQFF. As DNA, the CDR3 is TGCGCCAGCAGTTACGCGGGGGGGCTCAATGAGCAGTTCTTC.

V usage is TRBV5-1 and J usage is TRBJ2-3; D is unresolved. CDR3 length equals 12 residues. Germline V lookup: CDR1 SGHRS, CDR2 YFSETQ. V dropped 4 bases and J dropped 6 bases, with 9 bases sitting between them. The CDR3 loop reads CASSPEWDTQYF. The CDR3 nucleotides read TGCGCCAGCAGCCCGGAGTGGGATACGCAGTATTTT.

This sequence joins TRBV7-2 and TRBJ1-2; D gene unclear. This CDR3 spans 13 amino acids. Germline V CDR1 and CDR2: SGHTA, FQGNSA. Trimming removed 5 bases at V and 8 bases at J, with 15 bases between. CDR3 DNA: TGTGCCAGCAGCACTAGGGAGTTCGGAGGCTACACCTTC. Residues: CASSTREFGGYTF.

This chain links TRBV18 with TRBJ1-2, with D maybe TRBD1 (5 bases). The V gene's germline CDR1 is KGHSH and CDR2 LQKENI. V was pared by 3 bases and J by 7 bases, with 18 bases between. The CDR3 runs 15 residues. The CDR3 spells CASSPPGRGHSGYTF. The CDR3 DNA is TGTGCCAGCTCACCCCCGGGGAGGGGCCACAGTGGCTACACCTTC.

J is TRBJ2-7 and V is TRBV3-1 (or the pseudogene TRBV3-2), with TRBD1 identical over 9 bases. V gave up 3 bases and J gave up 3 bases; unmatched junction bases: 6. CDR3 length: 15 residues. The germline CDR1 and CDR2 sequences are LGHDT and YNNKEL (reference sequence). DNA of the CDR3: TGTGCCAGCAGCCATCCCGGACAGGGGCTCTACGAGCAGTACTTC. This encodes CASSHPGQGLYEQYF.

This sequence joins TRBV3-1 (or the pseudogene TRBV3-2) and TRBJ1-2, with D tentatively TRBD1 (6 bases). Germline V gives CDR1 LGHDT, CDR2 YNNKEL (reference sequence). V lost 6 bases, J lost 2 bases, and 16 bases lay in between. CDR3 length equals 15 residues. CDR3 bases: TGTGCCAGCAGACAGGGCAGGGGATTGAACTATGGCTACACCTTC. Translated: CASRQGRGLNYGYTF.

The V gene is TRBV10-3, the J gene TRBJ2-1; no definite D call. The CDR3 spans 16 residues. With 1 base removed from V and 7 bases from J, the gap between germline ends came to 17 bases. Germline V gene sequence: CDR1 ENHRY, CDR2 SYGVKD. In nucleotides, the CDR3 is TGTGCCATCAGTGAGTTAACCGGGTCGAGCTTTAATGAGCAGTTCTTC. It specifies CAISELTGSSFNEQFF.

Regarding this clone: The sample carries other DNA sequences with the same CDR3. J is TRBJ2-2 and V is TRBV4-1; TRBD2 is a possible D gene (5 bases). Deletions cut 0 bases from V and 2 bases from J, with 13 bases between. Looked up from germline, CDR1 is MGHRA and CDR2 is YSYEKL. CDR3 length: 17 residues. The CDR3 reads CASSQDRGGTNTGELFF. The DNA for the CDR3 is TGCGCCAGCAGCCAAGATAGAGGAGGCACTAACACCGGGGAGCTGTTTTTT.

The chain uses TRBV6-1 and TRBJ2-5, with D maybe TRBD1 (6 bases). From germline, CDR1 is MNHNS and CDR2 SASEGT. Trimming took off 3 bases at V and 2 bases at J, with 10 bases between the two ends. This CDR3 spans 14 amino acids. CDR3 residues: CASSDGTPQETQYF. The CDR3 DNA reads as TGTGCCAGCAGTGATGGGACACCACAAGAGACCCAGTACTTC.

A single count supports this clone. The chain's CDR3 is CASNHGQGAGEQYF. The CDR3 DNA is TGTGCCAGCAATCACGGACAGGGGGCGGGGGAGCAGTACTTC. V gene TRBV2 combines with J gene TRBJ2-7; 11 positions match TRBD1. V shed 7 bases and J 7 bases; nucleotides not matched to a gene: 9. Germline-derived CDR1 and CDR2 are SNHLY and FYNNEI. The CDR3 sequence is 14 residues long.

V is TRBV2 and J is TRBJ2-7; 9 bases match TRBD1. This CDR3 has 14 amino acids. From germline, CDR1 is SNHLY and CDR2 FYNNEI. Unmatched junction bases numbered 7, after V lost 4 bases and J lost 6 bases. The CDR3 loop is CASSGDRGFSEQYF. CDR3 DNA: TGTGCCAGCAGTGGCGACAGGGGGTTCTCCGAGCAGTACTTC.

The rearrangement uses TRBV4-1 and TRBJ2-7; 13 bases agree with TRBD2. J was trimmed by 3 bases and V by 3 bases; bases with no gene match: 5. Per germline, CDR1 MGHRA and CDR2 YSYEKL. The CDR3 sequence is 16 residues long. The CDR3: CASSHELAGGNYEQYF. The CDR3 nucleotides are TGCGCCAGCAGCCATGAACTAGCGGGGGGGAACTACGAGCAGTACTTC.